Following are 29 T cell receptor beta chains from one sample sequenced in a study of identical twins listed by TCRdb under 2016. The library was prepared using 5' RACE. TCRdb records Illumina HiSeq 2000 as the sequencer. The public reads were run again by TCRdb, first through fastp at Q25 and then through MiXCR, and only productive beta chains were kept. Here each entry gathers all rows of one CDR3 protein and keeps the most common genes and DNA. For this sample the table gives about 200,000 distinct CDR3 sequences, of which about 15% were detected only once. The leading ten clones occupy 40% of the sample. These data were also filed under a second study, of T cells expressing NK-cell markers.

Material for sequencing was CD8+ T cells sorted from blood. Source of these receptors: a woman aged 18-29 years in good health.

This clonotype has just a few counts. The genes are TRBV9 and TRBJ2-5, with D hard to call. The CDR3 sequence is 13 residues long. From germline, CDR1 is SGDLS and CDR2 YYNGEE. Trimming removed 5 bases at V and 2 bases at J, with 10 bases between. The CDR3 loop reads CASSGGPQETQYF. Here the CDR3 DNA reads TGTGCCAGCAGTGGCGGACCACAAGAGACCCAGTACTTC.

V gene TRBV27 combines with J gene TRBJ2-1; possibly TRBD2 for D (6 bases). This CDR3 has 15 residues. V was clipped by 2 bases and J by 6 bases, with 14 bases between them. CDR1 is MNHEY and CDR2 is SMNVEV in the germline V gene (reference sequence). In DNA form, the CDR3 reads TGTGCCAGCAGTTTAGGAGGGAATGGGGGCAATGAGCAGTTCTTC. Translated, it gives CASSLGGNGGNEQFF.

The chain has TRBV4-3 and TRBJ2-1; D ambiguous. With 2 bases removed from V and 5 bases from J, the gap between germline ends came to 10 bases. The germline V gene encodes CDR1 LGHNA and CDR2 YSLEER. The CDR3 covers 14 residues. CDR3 sequence reads: CASSQLPAHNEQFF. CDR3 DNA sequence: TGCGCCAGCAGCCAACTCCCCGCCCACAATGAGCAGTTCTTC.

Only a few counts were recorded for this clonotype. CDR3 in DNA: TGTGCCAGCAGCCCCGAGTTTGGAGGGGGCGCAGAGACCCAGTACTTC. Amino acids: CASSPEFGGGAETQYF. The chain is built from TRBV7-3 and TRBJ2-5; a possible D gene is TRBD1 (7 bases). Trimming removed 5 bases at V and 4 bases at J, with 20 bases between. The germline CDR1 and CDR2 sequences are SGHTA and FQGTGA. This CDR3 region has 16 residues.

This clonotype was seen only a few times. The genes are TRBV29-1 and TRBJ2-4; 9 nucleotides agree with TRBD2. V dropped 6 bases and J dropped 3; count of bases not matched to a gene: 27. The CDR3 has 21 amino acids. Germline V gene sequence: CDR1 SQVTM, CDR2 ANQGSEA. As DNA, the CDR3 is TGCAGCGTGATACGGGCCTTGGGTGGCGGGAGGGACTCTCGAGTCAAAAACATTCAGTACTTC. Amino acids: CSVIRALGGGRDSRVKNIQYF. The complete variable domain, with remaining parts taken from reference TRBV29-1 and TRBJ2-4, reads SAVISQKPSRDICQRGTSLTIQCQVDSQVTMMFWYRQQPGQSLTLIATANQGSEATYESGFVIDKFPISRPNLTFSTLTVSNMSPEDSSIYLCSVIRALGGGRDSRVKNIQYFGAGTRLSVL.

This clonotype has only a few counts. V gene TRBV20-1 combines with J gene TRBJ2-6; a weak D match, TRBD2 (6 bases). This CDR3 has 12 residues. The germline V gene has CDR1 DFQATT and CDR2 SNEGSKA (reference sequence). The CDR3 is CGRGRGANVLTF. The DNA for the CDR3 is TGCGGACGGGGGAGGGGGGCCAACGTCCTGACTTTC.

This clonotype was recorded a few times. The V call is TRBV2, the J call TRBJ1-1, with TRBD1 matching over 8 bases. Looked up from germline, CDR1 is SNHLY and CDR2 is FYNNEI. The V and J ends lost 8 bases and 4 bases, in that order; junction bases with no gene match: 12. CDR3 length: 15 residues. CDR3 bases: TGTGCCAGCTGGGGCAGGGGGCCCAGGGGCACTGAAGCTTTCTTT. Encoded protein: CASWGRGPRGTEAFF.

This clonotype has more than one count but fewer than ten. This sequence joins TRBV6-5 and TRBJ2-2, with D perhaps matching TRBD1 or TRBD2 (5 bases each). The germline V and J ends were trimmed by 4 bases and 3 bases, with 18 bases remaining between them. In germline, CDR1 is MNHEY, CDR2 SVGAGI. CDR3 length equals 17 residues. CDR3 residues: CASSLNYYGADTGELFF. The CDR3 nucleotides read TGTGCCAGCAGTTTAAACTACTACGGGGCCGACACCGGGGAGCTGTTTTTT.

The rearrangement links TRBV5-6 to TRBJ1-5; possibly TRBD1 for D (5 bases). Germline values: CDR1 SGHDT, CDR2 YYEEEE. The CDR3 contains 14 residues. V gave up 3 bases and J gave up 1 base, with 8 bases separating them. CDR3 loop: CASSWGMSNQPQHF. The CDR3 bases are TGTGCCAGCAGCTGGGGGATGAGCAATCAGCCCCAGCATTTT.

The J gene is TRBJ1-5, the V gene TRBV12-5, with D perhaps matching TRBD1 (5 bases). V lost 3 bases, J lost 1 base, and 10 bases lay in between. Germline CDR1 LGHNT, CDR2 FRNRAP. This CDR3 has 15 residues. DNA of the CDR3: TGTGCTAGTGGTTTTGGCAGGGCGAGCAATCAGCCCCAGCATTTT. Its translation is CASGFGRASNQPQHF.

The genes are TRBV3-1 and TRBJ2-3, with TRBD1 as a possible D gene (6 bases). V lost 1 base, J lost 0 bases, and 8 bases lay in between. Germline values: CDR1 LGHDT, CDR2 YNNKEL (reference sequence). The CDR3 spans 15 residues. CDR3 in DNA: TGTGCCAGCAGCCAAGGGACAGCTAGCACAGATACGCAGTATTTT. It yields the protein CASSQGTASTDTQYF.

This rearrangement joins TRBV7-9 to TRBJ2-7, with TRBD1 matching over 7 bases. This CDR3 has 17 residues. V trimming: 5 bases; J trimming: 1 base; junction bases outside the gene matches: 14. Germline V gives CDR1 SEHNR, CDR2 FQNEAQ (reference sequence). The CDR3 region has the DNA TGTGCCAGCAGCGGGGTGACAGGGTGGTTGGGTTCCTACGAGCAGTACTTC. This encodes CASSGVTGWLGSYEQYF.

This clonotype has only a few counts. This chain joins TRBV7-9 and TRBJ1-5; D unresolved. V dropped 7 bases and J dropped 4 bases, with 17 bases sitting between them. Germline CDR1 SEHNR, CDR2 FQNEAQ (reference sequence). CDR3 length equals 15 residues. CDR3 sequence: CASTTSDVGNQPQHF. The DNA of the CDR3 is TGTGCCAGCACCACCTCCGATGTGGGGAATCAGCCCCAGCATTTT.

CDR3 in amino acids: CASSQDGVEQFF. The CDR3 nucleotides are TGCGCCAGCAGCCAAGACGGGGTTGAGCAGTTCTTC. V usage is TRBV4-3 and J usage is TRBJ2-1, with D possibly matching TRBD2 (5 bases). V was trimmed by 0 bases and J by 9 bases, leaving 6 bases between them. The CDR3 covers 12 residues. CDR1 is LGHNA, CDR2 YSLEER, per germline.

The genes are TRBV5-1 and TRBJ2-5; D gene ambiguous. Per the germline V gene, CDR1 is SGHRS and CDR2 is YFSETQ. Trimming removed 7 bases at V and 7 bases at J, with 8 bases between. There are 10 residues in the CDR3. Here the CDR3 DNA reads TGCGCCAGCCGATGTCGGACCCAGTACTTC. Its protein product is CASRCRTQYF.

The V call is TRBV11-2, the J call TRBJ1-4; D is possibly TRBD1 (6 bases). CDR1 is SGHAT and CDR2 is FQNNGV in the germline V gene. V was pared by 4 bases and J by 8 bases, with 17 bases between. This CDR3 spans 15 amino acids. CDR3 DNA sequence: TGTGCCAGCAGCTCATCTAACAGGGTTTGGGAAAAACTGTTTTTT. Translation gives CASSSSNRVWEKLFF.

This clonotype was counted only a few times. This chain connects TRBV6-1 to TRBJ2-6; the D is unclear. Trimming stripped 4 bases from V and 1 base from J, with 11 bases between. Germline CDR1 MNHNS, CDR2 SASEGT. The CDR3 covers 16 residues. CDR3 bases: TGTGCCAGCAGTGTTCAACATGGGTCTGGGGCCAACGTCCTGACTTTC. Translated, it gives CASSVQHGSGANVLTF.

This clonotype was counted at least ten times. The chain couples TRBV4-3 to TRBJ2-1; D is perhaps TRBD1 (7 bases). The CDR3 length is 18 residues. Germline loops: CDR1 LGHNA, CDR2 YSLEER. Trimming removed 1 base from V and 8 bases from J, with 24 bases in between. The DNA of the CDR3 is TGCGCCAGCAGCCAAGGTCTAGGAGGGGGCGGGCAGGCCCATGAGCAGTTCTTC. Translation: CASSQGLGGGGQAHEQFF.

The table lists this clonotype with a few counts. The rearrangement links TRBV16 to TRBJ1-2; D is unresolved. This CDR3 comprises 14 residues. Trimming cost V 4 bases and J 4 bases, with 13 bases left between them. CDR1 and CDR2 from the germline V gene are KGHSY and FQNENV. The CDR3 reads CASSLDLPLYGYTF. The CDR3 nucleotides read TGTGCCAGCAGCCTTGATCTACCCCTCTATGGCTACACCTTC.

The chain recombines TRBV27 with TRBJ2-3; TRBD1 agrees at 7 bases. Germline V gene sequence: CDR1 MNHEY, CDR2 SMNVEV (reference sequence). The CDR3 sequence is 14 residues long. With 2 bases clipped from V and 3 bases from J, the junction kept 2 bases outside the gene matches. CDR3 nucleotides: TGTGCCAGCAGTTTAACGACAGGGACAGATACGCAGTATTTT. Its protein is CASSLTTGTDTQYF.

This clonotype was observed a handful of times. The chain recombines TRBV20-1 with TRBJ2-7; no firm D call. V was shortened by 3 bases and J by 0 bases, with 9 bases between the two germline ends. This CDR3 has 13 amino acids. Germline CDR1 is DFQATT and CDR2 is SNEGSKA (reference sequence). The chain's CDR3 is CSARRMSSYEQYF. In DNA, the CDR3 is TGCAGTGCTAGGAGGATGAGCTCCTACGAGCAGTACTTC.

The chain recombines TRBV12-3 or TRBV12-4 with TRBJ2-4; tentative D call: TRBD1 (6 bases). CDR3 length equals 15 residues. Between the trimmed V and J ends, which lost 6 bases and 0 bases, there was a span of 12 bases. The CDR3 loop reads CASSPGHSAKNIQYF. CDR3 DNA: TGTGCCAGCAGCCCGGGACACTCAGCCAAAAACATTCAGTACTTC.

This clonotype was observed a handful of times. This chain connects TRBV6-1 to TRBJ1-6; D is perhaps TRBD1 (6 bases). V lost 3 bases, J lost 10 bases, and 16 bases lay in between. This CDR3 region has 15 residues. Germline loops: CDR1 MNHNS, CDR2 SASEGT. CDR3 nucleotides: TGTGCCAGCAGTGAGGCGTTAGTCGGGGGCTCACCCCTCCACTTT. Translating gives CASSEALVGGSPLHF.

The chain carries TRBV6-5 and TRBJ2-7; the D is unclear. The CDR3 consists of 14 residues. With 4 bases removed from V and 4 bases from J, the gap between germline ends came to 14 bases. CDR1 and CDR2 from the germline V gene are MNHEY and SVGAGI. The CDR3 protein is CASSLNGVGYEQYF. The CDR3 DNA reads TGTGCCAGCAGTTTGAACGGAGTGGGATACGAGCAGTACTTC.

This clonotype was seen a handful of times. This rearrangement joins TRBV13 to TRBJ1-2; no definite D call. The germline V and J ends were trimmed by 5 bases and 0 bases, with 13 bases remaining between them. The CDR3 has 15 residues. CDR1 is PRHDT, CDR2 FYEKMQ, per germline (reference sequence). This CDR3 is CASSLGGSPNYGYTF. The CDR3 DNA reads TGTGCCAGCAGCCTGGGCGGGAGCCCTAACTATGGCTACACCTTC.

This rearrangement joins TRBV7-8 to TRBJ2-6; tentatively, D is TRBD2 (7 bases). V lost 6 bases and J 0 bases, leaving 18 bases between the germline ends. In germline, CDR1 is SGHVS, CDR2 FQNEAQ. The CDR3 sequence is 18 residues long. The CDR3 coding sequence is TGTGCCAGCAGTCCCTTGGCGGGGGCCTCCTCTGGGGCCAACGTCCTGACTTTC. It yields the protein CASSPLAGASSGANVLTF.

This clonotype has more than one count but fewer than ten. The rearrangement joins TRBV6-1 to TRBJ2-5; TRBD1 is a possible D gene (5 bases). The germline V gene encodes CDR1 MNHNS and CDR2 SASEGT. The CDR3 is 15 residues long. V dropped 6 bases and J dropped 3 bases, with 17 bases sitting between them. The CDR3 is CASRVDTDGEETQYF. DNA of the CDR3: TGTGCCAGCAGGGTGGACACGGACGGAGAAGAGACCCAGTACTTC.

This clonotype was detected only a few times. The chain couples TRBV9 to TRBJ2-3; TRBD1 might be the D (6 bases). V shed 3 bases and J shed 5 bases, with 13 bases lying between them. CDR3 size: 14 residues. Germline V gene sequence: CDR1 SGDLS, CDR2 YYNGEE. CDR3 loop: CASSAGQPGDTQYF. The CDR3 coding sequence is TGTGCCAGCAGCGCCGGACAGCCGGGAGATACGCAGTATTTT.

The chain joins TRBV6-2 or TRBV6-3 to TRBJ2-1; perhaps D is TRBD1 or TRBD2 (5 bases each). Germline CDR1 is MNHEY and CDR2 is SVGEGT. CDR3 length: 14 amino acids. The ends were cut back, 6 bases at V and 4 bases at J, with 13 bases in the middle. This CDR3 is CASSAGTWYNEQFF. The CDR3 region has the DNA TGTGCCAGCAGCGCCGGGACCTGGTACAATGAGCAGTTCTTC.